This is a list of T cell receptor beta chains from one sample in a study of OX40 agonist ivuxolimab in advanced cancers. Assay: immunoSEQ multiplex PCR; the TCRdb copy retains only in-frame clones and omits some. In the table there are around 65,000 clones, 80% to 85% of which are singletons. The specimen comprised CD4+ or CD8+ T cells sorted from blood, sampled in a trial of the OX40 agonist ivuxolimab. These receptors were collected from an adult with an advanced solid tumor such as melanoma, head and neck, liver or kidney cancer. The CDR3 runs from the conserved cysteine through the conserved F or W. The order of the fields is J gene, V gene, D gene, clone size, CDR3 protein, CDR3 DNA. The D gene is left open where the match is weak. The size field is filled for only some rows; it gives once, few, many or a size class.

J: TRBJ1-4; V: TRBV25-1; D: -; size: -; CDR3: CARGGRDRNEKLFF; DNA: TGTGCCAGAGGGGGACGGGATCGGAATGAAAAACTGTTTTTT
J: TRBJ1-1; V: TRBV5-8; D: -; size: -; CDR3: CATSRMNTEAFF; DNA: TGTGCCACTAGCAGGATGAACACTGAAGCTTTCTTT
J: TRBJ2-2; V: TRBV6-5; D: -; size: -; CDR3: CASSRDTGELFF; DNA: TGTGCCAGCAGTAGAGACACCGGGGAGCTGTTTTTT
J: TRBJ2-1; V: TRBV5-4; D: TRBD1; size: -; CDR3: CASSSPPGQGANEQFF; DNA: TGTGCCAGCAGCTCCCCACCGGGACAGGGGGCAAATGAGCAGTTCTTC
J: TRBJ2-3; V: TRBV15; D: TRBD2; size: -; CDR3: CATSSHGGTDTQYF; DNA: TGTGCCACCAGCTCCCACGGGGGGACAGATACGCAGTATTTT
J: TRBJ2-3; V: TRBV27; D: TRBD1; size: -; CDR3: CASSRTGENTQYF; DNA: TGTGCCAGCAGTCGGACAGGTGAAAATACGCAGTATTTT
J: TRBJ1-2; V: TRBV19; D: -; size: -; CDR3: CASTGSHYGYTF; DNA: TGTGCCAGTACTGGATCACACTATGGCTACACCTTC
J: TRBJ2-3; V: TRBV9; D: TRBD2; size: -; CDR3: CASSVAPSGGVQSTDTQYF; DNA: TGTGCCAGCAGCGTAGCCCCTAGCGGGGGGGTTCAGAGCACAGATACGCAGTATTTT
J: TRBJ2-3; V: TRBV29-1; D: TRBD2; size: -; CDR3: CAGGKSLFDTQYF; DNA: TGCGCGGGGGGAAAAAGCCTGTTTGATACGCAGTATTTT
J: TRBJ1-5; V: TRBV19; D: -; size: few; CDR3: CASSQVGNQPQHF; DNA: TGTGCCAGTAGTCAGGTGGGCAATCAGCCCCAGCATTTT
J: TRBJ2-3; V: TRBV30; D: -; size: few; CDR3: CAWEAGAADTQYF; DNA: TGTGCCTGGGAGGCGGGGGCGGCAGATACGCAGTATTTT
J: TRBJ2-7; V: TRBV5-6; D: -; size: -; CDR3: CASSLSPSLKISSEQYF; DNA: TGTGCCAGCAGCCTCAGCCCCTCGCTGAAGATAAGTTCCGAGCAGTACTTC
J: TRBJ1-6; V: TRBV28; D: TRBD1; size: -; CDR3: CAGGQGGNSPLHF; DNA: TGTGCCGGGGGACAGGGGGGGAATTCACCCCTCCACTTT
J: TRBJ2-4; V: TRBV5-4; D: TRBD2; size: -; CDR3: CASSVGLAGGTNIQYF; DNA: TGTGCCAGCAGCGTGGGACTAGCGGGAGGGACCAACATTCAGTACTTC
J: TRBJ2-7; V: TRBV19; D: -; size: -; CDR3: CASKESFGSSYEQYF; DNA: TGTGCCAGTAAGGAGTCGTTTGGAAGCTCCTACGAGCAGTACTTC
J: TRBJ2-3; V: TRBV14; D: TRBD2; size: few; CDR3: CASSARLAGAGTQYF; DNA: TGTGCCAGCAGCGCCCGACTAGCGGGGGCGGGTACGCAGTATTTT
J: TRBJ2-5; V: TRBV7-8; D: TRBD1; size: few; CDR3: CASSLGPGTAEKETQYF; DNA: TGTGCCAGCAGCTTAGGGCCCGGGACAGCAGAAAAAGAGACCCAGTACTTC
J: TRBJ2-1; V: TRBV7-9; D: -; size: -; CDR3: CASSDLREQFF; DNA: TGTGCCAGCAGCGATCTCAGAGAGCAGTTCTTC
J: TRBJ1-3; V: TRBV4-2; D: TRBD1; size: -; CDR3: CASSQAHRGGGGNTIYF; DNA: TGTGCCAGCAGCCAAGCCCACAGGGGAGGAGGTGGAAACACCATATATTTT
J: TRBJ2-7; V: TRBV28; D: -; size: -; CDR3: CASSFHSDRREQYF; DNA: TGTGCCAGCAGTTTTCACAGTGACAGAAGGGAGCAGTACTTC
J: TRBJ2-3; V: TRBV27; D: -; size: -; CDR3: CASSSRRSPTDTQYF; DNA: TGTGCCAGCAGCTCGAGGAGATCGCCTACAGATACGCAGTATTTT
J: TRBJ1-3; V: TRBV19; D: -; size: -; CDR3: CASSMGQGNSGNTIYF; DNA: TGTGCCAGTAGCATGGGGCAGGGGAACTCTGGAAACACCATATATTTT
J: TRBJ2-7; V: TRBV6-5; D: -; size: -; CDR3: CASSYQGRGYEQYF; DNA: TGTGCCAGCAGTTACCAGGGACGGGGTTACGAGCAGTACTTC
J: TRBJ1-5; V: TRBV30; D: -; size: few; CDR3: CAWSLSGTRQPQHF; DNA: TGTGCCTGGAGTTTGTCAGGGACGCGTCAGCCCCAGCATTTT
J: TRBJ1-4; V: TRBV6-1; D: TRBD1; size: -; CDR3: CASRGTGGGEKLFF; DNA: TGTGCCAGCAGGGGGACAGGGGGCGGTGAAAAACTGTTTTTT
J: TRBJ2-2; V: TRBV5-4; D: TRBD2; size: few; CDR3: CASSPSAPAGSAGELFF; DNA: TGTGCCAGCAGCCCCTCAGCACCAGCGGGGAGCGCCGGGGAGCTGTTTTTT
J: TRBJ1-2; V: TRBV4-1; D: -; size: -; CDR3: CASSLLQLSNYGYTF; DNA: TGCGCCAGCAGCCTTTTACAACTATCTAACTATGGCTACACCTTC
J: TRBJ2-7; V: TRBV28; D: TRBD1; size: -; CDR3: CASRRQGTYEQYF; DNA: TGTGCCAGCAGGCGACAGGGGACCTACGAGCAGTACTTC
J: TRBJ2-7; V: TRBV28; D: TRBD2; size: -; CDR3: CASTRGGYEQYF; DNA: TGTGCCAGCACAAGGGGAGGGTACGAGCAGTACTTC
J: TRBJ2-1; V: TRBV5-1; D: -; size: -; CDR3: CASTSDWGTYNEQFF; DNA: TGCGCCAGCACCTCGGACTGGGGGACCTACAATGAGCAGTTCTTC
J: TRBJ2-7; V: TRBV5-6; D: -; size: -; CDR3: CASSLGLASSYEQYF; DNA: TGTGCCAGCAGCTTGGGGTTAGCGTCTTCCTACGAGCAGTACTTC
J: TRBJ2-7; V: TRBV9; D: -; size: -; CDR3: CASSAGTDSSYEQYF; DNA: TGTGCCAGCAGCGCCGGGACCGATAGCTCCTACGAGCAGTACTTC
J: TRBJ2-3; V: TRBV7-6; D: -; size: -; CDR3: CASSLRTGSDTQYF; DNA: TGTGCCAGCAGCCTACGTACAGGATCAGATACGCAGTATTTT
J: TRBJ2-3; V: TRBV11-3; D: -; size: -; CDR3: CASSLRTDTQYF; DNA: TGTGCCAGCAGCTTACGAACAGATACGCAGTATTTT
J: TRBJ2-7; V: TRBV4-1; D: -; size: -; CDR3: CASSPQGHEQYF; DNA: TGCGCCAGCAGCCCTCAGGGTCACGAGCAGTACTTC
J: TRBJ1-1; V: TRBV28; D: -; size: -; CDR3: CASSPPTGNTEAFF; DNA: TGTGCCAGCAGTCCCCCGACAGGGAACACTGAAGCTTTCTTT
J: TRBJ1-2; V: TRBV11-2; D: TRBD1; size: -; CDR3: CASSHMGQLNGYTF; DNA: TGTGCCAGCAGCCACATGGGACAGCTCAATGGCTACACCTTC
J: TRBJ2-7; V: TRBV6-1; D: -; size: -; CDR3: CASSEAPDPSYEQYF; DNA: TGTGCCAGCAGTGAAGCCCCCGACCCTTCCTACGAGCAGTACTTC
J: TRBJ2-5; V: TRBV5-1; D: TRBD2; size: few; CDR3: CASSLLANQETQYF; DNA: TGCGCCAGCAGCTTACTAGCGAACCAAGAGACCCAGTACTTC
J: TRBJ2-5; V: TRBV28; D: TRBD2; size: -; CDR3: CASRAEGLAGARGETQYF; DNA: TGTGCCAGCAGGGCTGAGGGACTAGCGGGAGCAAGGGGAGAGACCCAGTACTTC
J: TRBJ2-7; V: TRBV7-9; D: TRBD2; size: -; CDR3: CASSIGGTSGRFYEQYF; DNA: TGTGCCAGCAGCATTGGGGGGACTAGCGGACGGTTTTACGAGCAGTACTTC
J: TRBJ2-3; V: TRBV30; D: -; size: -; CDR3: CAWSVPRRTDTQYF; DNA: TGTGCCTGGAGTGTACCCAGGCGCACAGATACGCAGTATTTT
J: TRBJ1-2; V: TRBV7-9; D: -; size: -; CDR3: CASSLSNKATGGEVRGYTF; DNA: TGTGCCAGCAGCTTATCTAATAAGGCCACTGGTGGGGAGGTCCGTGGCTACACCTTC
J: TRBJ2-3; V: TRBV5-1; D: -; size: once; CDR3: CASSLSASSTDTQYF; DNA: TGCGCCAGCAGCTTGAGCGCGTCTAGCACAGATACGCAGTATTTT
J: TRBJ2-3; V: TRBV6-5; D: -; size: -; CDR3: CASSTRDTQYF; DNA: TGTGCCAGCAGCACAAGGGATACGCAGTATTTT
J: TRBJ2-7; V: TRBV5-5; D: TRBD2; size: -; CDR3: CASSLAASGSDEQYF; DNA: TGTGCCAGCAGCTTGGCGGCTAGCGGGAGCGACGAGCAGTACTTC
J: TRBJ1-2; V: TRBV5-4; D: TRBD1; size: few; CDR3: CATTPGQGAQHHGYTF; DNA: TGTGCCACGACACCGGGACAGGGGGCCCAACACCATGGCTACACCTTC
J: TRBJ1-5; V: TRBV9; D: TRBD1; size: -; CDR3: CASSASGGLNQPQHF; DNA: TGTGCCAGCAGCGCATCAGGGGGCCTAAATCAGCCCCAGCATTTT
J: TRBJ2-1; V: TRBV15; D: TRBD1; size: -; CDR3: CATKFQEGQGYNEQFF; DNA: TGTGCCACCAAATTCCAGGAGGGACAGGGGTACAATGAGCAGTTCTTC
J: TRBJ2-3; V: TRBV5-4; D: TRBD2; size: once; CDR3: CASSRGLDLSTDTQYF; DNA: TGTGCCAGCAGCCGCGGACTAGACCTTAGCACAGATACGCAGTATTTT
J: TRBJ2-7; V: TRBV28; D: TRBD2; size: -; CDR3: CASRPTSGRYYEQYF; DNA: TGTGCCAGCAGACCCACTAGCGGGAGGTACTACGAGCAGTACTTC
J: TRBJ1-4; V: TRBV1; D: -; size: -; CDR3: CTSSQDGADGRTNEKLFF; DNA: TGCACCAGCAGCCAAGATGGGGCGGACGGAAGAACTAATGAAAAACTGTTTTTT
J: TRBJ1-6; V: TRBV2; D: -; size: few; CDR3: CASRGNSPLHF; DNA: TGTGCCAGTAGGGGGAATTCACCCCTCCACTTT
J: TRBJ2-1; V: TRBV28; D: TRBD2; size: few; CDR3: CATLLAGGYNEQFF; DNA: TGTGCCACCCTTCTAGCGGGGGGCTACAATGAGCAGTTCTTC
J: TRBJ1-5; V: TRBV28; D: -; size: -; CDR3: CASNFAAGVQPQHF; DNA: TGTGCCAGCAATTTTGCCGCCGGGGTTCAGCCCCAGCATTTT